The 13 T cell receptor beta chains below come from one sample, sequenced in a study of Ad26.COV2.S vaccination and SARS-CoV-2 variants. The treatment denotes: roughly 19 received Ad26.COV2.S at low or high dose, single or two shots; several received placebo; per-sample allocation not given. Sampling was performed 63 days after the first vaccine or placebo injection. The table came from immunoSEQ multiplex PCR; TCRdb's copy has only in-frame clones and leaves some out. The sample includes around 300,000 clones, roughly 91% of them seen just once. The input for sequencing was peripheral blood, taken in a trial of Ad26.COV2.S vaccine versus placebo. Receptors originate from a person between 18 and 65 years old who received the Ad26.COV2.S COVID-19 vaccine or a placebo.

The rearrangement links TRBV9 to TRBJ1-3, with 10 bases aligning to TRBD1. The CDR3 is 19 amino acids. Germline V CDR1 and CDR2: SGDLS, YYNGEE. The V gene end was trimmed by 1 base and the J gene end by 5 bases; junction bases not matched to a gene: 15. This CDR3 is CASSVPQNLRDRGRNTIYF. DNA for the CDR3: TGTGCCAGCAGCGTACCCCAAAACCTACGGGACAGGGGAAGAAACACCATATATTTT.

The gene calls are TRBV10-3 and TRBJ1-4, with 7 positions matching TRBD1. V trimming: 6 bases; J trimming: 6 bases; junction bases outside the gene matches: 28. Germline CDR1 is ENHRY and CDR2 is SYGVKD. The CDR3 contains 21 residues. The CDR3 reads CAISPDRLSIIGKRADEKLFF. CDR3 DNA sequence: TGTGCCATCAGCCCGGACAGGCTCTCGATCATAGGGAAGAGAGCCGATGAAAAACTGTTTTTT.

The V and J genes are TRBV30 and TRBJ2-2, with D tentatively TRBD1 (6 bases). Trimming pared 5 bases from V and 4 bases from J, leaving 14 bases between. The CDR3 sequence is 14 residues long. Germline loops: CDR1 GTSNPN, CDR2 SVGIG (reference sequence). Here the CDR3 reads CAWEPGHITGELFF. CDR3 DNA: TGTGCCTGGGAACCGGGACACATCACCGGGGAGCTGTTTTTT.

This chain joins TRBV4-2 and TRBJ1-1; D perhaps matches TRBD1 (5 bases). Germline CDR1 is LGHNA and CDR2 is YNFKEQ. The CDR3 covers 14 residues. The V and J ends lost 1 base and 1 base respectively, with 7 bases between them. The CDR3 region has the DNA TGTGCCAGCAGCCAAGTTGGGGGGAACACTGAAGCTTTCTTT. Amino acids: CASSQVGGNTEAFF.

This clone was seen more than once but under ten times. V is TRBV19 and J is TRBJ1-2; D is undetermined. The CDR3 is 18 residues long. Trimming stripped 2 bases from V and 4 bases from J, with 23 bases between. Germline CDR1 reads LNHDA; CDR2 reads SQIVND (reference sequence). The CDR3 sequence is CASSINLGYLGRSYGYTF. The DNA of the CDR3 is TGTGCCAGTAGTATAAACCTCGGATACCTAGGCCGATCCTATGGCTACACCTTC.

V and J are TRBV28 and TRBJ1-1; possible D gene TRBD1, 5 bases. The V gene's germline CDR1 is MDHEN and CDR2 SYDVKM. The CDR3 totals 12 residues. V lost 9 bases to trimming and J lost 10 bases, with 18 bases between them. The CDR3 DNA reads as TGTGCCAGTCTCACTTCGGAGGGGCCAGCTTTCTTT. The encoded protein is CASLTSEGPAFF. The whole variable domain, remainder taken from reference TRBV28 and TRBJ1-1, is DVKVTQSSRYLVKRTGEKVFLECVQDMDHENMFWYRQDPGLGLRLIYFSYDVKMKEKGDIPEGYSVSREKKERFSLILESASTNQTSMYLCASLTSEGPAFFGQGTRLTVV.

The chain recombines TRBV28 with TRBJ2-7; 9 nucleotides match TRBD1. J was trimmed by 0 bases and V by 5 bases; bases with no gene match: 8. The CDR3 sequence is 16 residues long. CDR1 and CDR2 from the germline V gene are MDHEN and SYDVKM. CDR3 region: CASSSPGTGNSYEQYF. The DNA of the CDR3 is TGTGCCAGCAGTAGCCCCGGGACAGGGAACTCCTACGAGCAGTACTTC.

This clone occurred many times. The chain combines TRBV4-1 with TRBJ2-3; the D gene is possibly TRBD2 (6 bases). CDR3 length equals 14 residues. Looked up from germline, CDR1 is MGHRA and CDR2 is YSYEKL. Trimming removed 1 base at V and 6 bases at J, with 11 bases between. The CDR3 here is CASSQAGEGDTQYF. CDR3 sequence (DNA): TGCGCCAGCAGCCAAGCGGGAGAGGGGGATACGCAGTATTTT.

The chain couples TRBV28 to TRBJ2-7, with TRBD1 matching over 7 bases. V was pared by 5 bases and J by 2 bases, with 6 bases of the junction left unmatched. This CDR3 is 14 amino acids long. Per germline, CDR1 MDHEN and CDR2 SYDVKM. The CDR3 sequence: CASSPGTAPYEQYF. CDR3 DNA: TGTGCCAGCAGTCCCGGGACAGCGCCCTACGAGCAGTACTTC.

The gene calls are TRBV4-3 and TRBJ1-2; D may be TRBD1 (5 bases). The CDR3 sequence is 15 residues long. Per germline, CDR1 LGHNA and CDR2 YSLEER. The V end lost 0 bases, the J end lost 3 bases, and 11 bases lay between the germline ends. CDR3 loop: CASSQDGGFYYGYTF. For the CDR3, the DNA is TGCGCCAGCAGCCAAGACGGGGGTTTCTACTATGGCTACACCTTC.

As for this clone: Relative to the germline gene, one junction end is altered; a read error may explain this. The chain carries TRBV28 and TRBJ1-6, with no clear D. The CDR3 extends over 13 amino acids. In germline, CDR1 is MDHEN, CDR2 SYDVKM. The CDR3 reads CASSFPYNSPLHF. As DNA, the CDR3 is TGTGCCAGCAGTTTCCCCTACAATTCACCCCTCCACTTT.

The chain recombines TRBV9 with TRBJ2-1, with 8 bases lining up with TRBD1. The CDR3 is 14 residues long. Germline lookup yields CDR1 SGDLS and CDR2 YYNGEE. V gave up 4 bases and J gave up 8 bases; unmatched junction bases: 8. CDR3 residues: CASSLRQGWDEQFF. CDR3 DNA sequence: TGTGCCAGCAGCCTACGACAGGGGTGGGATGAGCAGTTCTTC.

The chain combines TRBV6-2 or TRBV6-3 with TRBJ1-2; D is possibly TRBD1 (6 bases). From germline, CDR1 is MNHEY and CDR2 SVGEGT. The length of the CDR3 is 13 residues. The V end lost 2 bases, the J end lost 3 bases, and 7 bases lay between the germline ends. CDR3 sequence: CASSYAGDYGYTF. For the CDR3, the DNA is TGTGCCAGCAGTTACGCAGGGGACTATGGCTACACCTTC.